Listed below are T cell receptor beta chains from one sample, sequenced in a study of identical twins. TCRdb re-called the 5' RACE reads through MiXCR, storing one row per CDR3 protein. The sample shows approximately 190,000 distinct CDR3 sequences, roughly 15% of them seen only once. These data were also reused for a study on T cells expressing NK-cell markers.

Material for sequencing was CD8+ T cells sorted from blood. The source of these receptors is a woman aged 18-29 years in good health. Each CDR3 is given with its conserved first and last residue. The D gene is left open where the match is weak. A row's size may be missing; if present it is once, few, many or a size class.

D gene: TRBD2
J gene: TRBJ2-3
CDR3 length: 14
V gene: TRBV7-3
clone size: once
CDR3 protein: CASSQAGGLDTQYF
CDR3 DNA: TGTGCCAGCAGCCAAGCGGGGGGGCTGGATACGCAGTATTTT

D gene: NA
J gene: TRBJ2-1
CDR3 length: 14
V gene: TRBV21-1
clone size: NA
CDR3 protein: CASAGTSGNNEQFF
CDR3 DNA: TGTGCCAGCGCGGGGACTAGCGGGAACAATGAGCAGTTCTTC

D gene: TRBD1
J gene: TRBJ2-4
CDR3 length: 14
V gene: TRBV5-1
clone size: few
CDR3 protein: CASSNRDRQNIQYF
CDR3 DNA: TGCGCCAGCAGCAACCGGGACAGGCAAAACATTCAGTACTTC

D gene: NA
J gene: TRBJ2-7
CDR3 length: 14
V gene: TRBV9
clone size: many
CDR3 protein: CASSQGPITSEQYF
CDR3 DNA: TGTGCCAGCAGCCAAGGACCGATTACAAGCGAGCAGTACTTC

D gene: TRBD2
J gene: TRBJ2-7
CDR3 length: 15
V gene: TRBV9
clone size: NA
CDR3 protein: CASNEVGSGSDEQYF
CDR3 DNA: TGTGCCAGCAACGAGGTGGGTAGCGGGAGTGACGAGCAGTACTTC

D gene: TRBD2
J gene: TRBJ2-1
CDR3 length: 15
V gene: TRBV28
clone size: once
CDR3 protein: CASSPWTSQGHEQFF
CDR3 DNA: TGTGCCAGCAGTCCCTGGACTAGCCAGGGGCATGAGCAGTTCTTC

D gene: TRBD2
J gene: TRBJ2-3
CDR3 length: 17
V gene: TRBV11-2
clone size: few
CDR3 protein: CASSPAPGGRAADTQYF
CDR3 DNA: TGTGCCAGCAGCCCAGCCCCGGGCGGGAGGGCCGCGGATACGCAGTATTTT

D gene: NA
J gene: TRBJ1-1
CDR3 length: 14
V gene: TRBV5-6
clone size: NA
CDR3 protein: CASSPTSGAGEAFF
CDR3 DNA: TGTGCCAGCAGCCCGACGTCGGGGGCCGGTGAAGCTTTCTTT

D gene: TRBD2
J gene: TRBJ2-3
CDR3 length: 16
V gene: TRBV27
clone size: NA
CDR3 protein: CASSLLETSGRAWEYF
CDR3 DNA: TGTGCCAGCAGTTTATTGGAGACTAGCGGGAGGGCCTGGGAGTATTTT

D gene: NA
J gene: TRBJ1-1
CDR3 length: 15
V gene: TRBV9
clone size: NA
CDR3 protein: CASSPASTANTEAFF
CDR3 DNA: TGTGCCAGCAGCCCAGCTTCGACAGCCAACACTGAAGCTTTCTTT

D gene: NA
J gene: TRBJ2-3
CDR3 length: 16
V gene: TRBV4-3
clone size: NA
CDR3 protein: CASSQTTDRGTDTQYF
CDR3 DNA: TGCGCCAGCAGCCAGACCACTGATCGAGGCACAGATACGCAGTATTTT

D gene: NA
J gene: TRBJ2-3
CDR3 length: 14
V gene: TRBV12-3/TRBV12-4
clone size: few
CDR3 protein: CASRPPLRTDTQYF
CDR3 DNA: TGTGCCAGCAGACCCCCGCTCCGCACAGATACGCAGTATTTT

D gene: TRBD1
J gene: TRBJ2-1
CDR3 length: 16
V gene: TRBV7-2
clone size: NA
CDR3 protein: CASSSPRDRLYNEQFF
CDR3 DNA: TGTGCCAGCAGCTCGCCCCGGGACAGACTCTACAATGAGCAGTTCTTC

D gene: NA
J gene: TRBJ2-7
CDR3 length: 11
V gene: TRBV7-2
clone size: many
CDR3 protein: CASSPGALSHF
CDR3 DNA: TGTGCCAGCAGCCCCGGGGCACTTAGCCACTTC

D gene: NA
J gene: TRBJ2-7
CDR3 length: 13
V gene: TRBV7-3
clone size: NA
CDR3 protein: CASSYGTTGEQYF
CDR3 DNA: TGTGCCAGCAGCTACGGGACCACAGGGGAGCAGTACTTC

D gene: TRBD2
J gene: TRBJ2-7
CDR3 length: 14
V gene: TRBV2
clone size: NA
CDR3 protein: CASSRGLDLNEQYF
CDR3 DNA: TGTGCCAGCAGTAGGGGACTAGATCTAAACGAGCAGTACTTC

D gene: TRBD2
J gene: TRBJ2-7
CDR3 length: 13
V gene: TRBV7-2
clone size: NA
CDR3 protein: CASSYGGGNEQYF
CDR3 DNA: TGTGCCAGCAGTTATGGCGGGGGGAACGAGCAGTACTTC

D gene: TRBD2
J gene: TRBJ2-2
CDR3 length: 14
V gene: TRBV5-1
clone size: NA
CDR3 protein: CASRTAGVPGELFF
CDR3 DNA: TGCGCCAGCAGAACCGCGGGGGTCCCCGGGGAGCTGTTTTTT

D gene: TRBD2
J gene: TRBJ2-1
CDR3 length: 13
V gene: TRBV7-9
clone size: few
CDR3 protein: CASSFRLANEQFF
CDR3 DNA: TGTGCCAGCAGCTTTCGACTAGCTAATGAGCAGTTCTTC

D gene: NA
J gene: TRBJ1-6
CDR3 length: 13
V gene: TRBV2
clone size: NA
CDR3 protein: CASIGGYNSPLHF
CDR3 DNA: TGTGCCAGCATAGGCGGGTATAATTCACCCCTCCACTTT

D gene: NA
J gene: TRBJ1-1
CDR3 length: 14
V gene: TRBV5-1
clone size: few
CDR3 protein: CASSFGRDNTEAFF
CDR3 DNA: TGCGCCAGCAGCTTCGGGCGGGACAACACTGAAGCTTTCTTT

D gene: NA
J gene: TRBJ2-7
CDR3 length: 15
V gene: TRBV20-1
clone size: NA
CDR3 protein: CSARDRGGAGMEQYF
CDR3 DNA: TGCAGTGCTAGAGATCGGGGCGGAGCAGGGATGGAGCAGTACTTC

D gene: NA
J gene: TRBJ1-5
CDR3 length: 15
V gene: TRBV7-9
clone size: many
CDR3 protein: CASSSEHYSNQPQHF
CDR3 DNA: TGTGCCAGCAGCTCCGAACACTATAGCAATCAGCCCCAGCATTTT

D gene: NA
J gene: TRBJ2-5
CDR3 length: 14
V gene: TRBV5-1
clone size: few
CDR3 protein: CASSLAAGQETQYF
CDR3 DNA: TGCGCCAGCAGCTTGGCGGCCGGCCAAGAGACCCAGTACTTC

D gene: NA
J gene: TRBJ2-5
CDR3 length: 13
V gene: TRBV12-3/TRBV12-4
clone size: NA
CDR3 protein: CASTPVAEETQYF
CDR3 DNA: TGTGCCAGCACCCCTGTAGCGGAAGAGACCCAGTACTTC

D gene: NA
J gene: TRBJ1-1
CDR3 length: 13
V gene: TRBV6-1
clone size: NA
CDR3 protein: CACHGGGATEAFF
CDR3 DNA: TGTGCCTGTCATGGTGGGGGCGCGACTGAAGCTTTCTTT

D gene: NA
J gene: TRBJ1-1
CDR3 length: 15
V gene: TRBV15
clone size: NA
CDR3 protein: CATSRVGNRDTEAFF
CDR3 DNA: TGTGCCACCAGCAGAGTAGGGAATAGGGACACTGAAGCTTTCTTT

D gene: NA
J gene: TRBJ2-5
CDR3 length: 15
V gene: TRBV12-3/TRBV12-4
clone size: few
CDR3 protein: CASSLTIAEQETQYF
CDR3 DNA: TGTGCCAGCAGCTTGACCATAGCGGAACAAGAGACCCAGTACTTC

D gene: NA
J gene: TRBJ2-3
CDR3 length: 14
V gene: TRBV6-2/TRBV6-3
clone size: many
CDR3 protein: CASSYWWGTDTQYF
CDR3 DNA: TGTGCCAGCAGTTACTGGTGGGGCACAGATACGCAGTATTTT

D gene: NA
J gene: TRBJ1-1
CDR3 length: 15
V gene: TRBV9
clone size: many
CDR3 protein: CASSVAGLRGTEAFF
CDR3 DNA: TGTGCCAGCAGCGTAGCGGGCCTTCGAGGGACTGAAGCTTTCTTT

D gene: TRBD1
J gene: TRBJ2-3
CDR3 length: 15
V gene: TRBV6-1
clone size: NA
CDR3 protein: CASSTTGTGVDTQYF
CDR3 DNA: TGTGCCAGCAGCACCACAGGGACAGGGGTAGATACGCAGTATTTT

D gene: NA
J gene: TRBJ2-3
CDR3 length: 16
V gene: TRBV14
clone size: NA
CDR3 protein: CASSQGGTYSTDTQYF
CDR3 DNA: TGTGCCAGCAGCCAAGGGGGGACTTATAGCACAGATACGCAGTATTTT

D gene: NA
J gene: TRBJ2-5
CDR3 length: 15
V gene: TRBV29-1
clone size: NA
CDR3 protein: CSVEKEGRGGETQYF
CDR3 DNA: TGCAGCGTTGAAAAGGAGGGCAGGGGAGGGGAGACCCAGTACTTC

D gene: NA
J gene: TRBJ1-2
CDR3 length: 14
V gene: TRBV3-1
clone size: NA
CDR3 protein: CASSQPTLGVGYTF
CDR3 DNA: TGTGCCAGCAGCCAACCGACATTGGGGGTGGGCTACACCTTC

D gene: NA
J gene: TRBJ2-3
CDR3 length: 15
V gene: TRBV29-1
clone size: many
CDR3 protein: CSVDTRGDLTDTQYF
CDR3 DNA: TGCAGCGTTGATACCCGCGGGGATCTCACAGATACGCAGTATTTT

D gene: TRBD2
J gene: TRBJ2-1
CDR3 length: 19
V gene: TRBV9
clone size: many
CDR3 protein: CASSPRTSGGVLSYNEQFF
CDR3 DNA: TGTGCCAGCAGCCCCCGGACTAGCGGGGGGGTACTCTCCTACAATGAGCAGTTCTTC

D gene: NA
J gene: TRBJ2-1
CDR3 length: 11
V gene: TRBV7-2
clone size: many
CDR3 protein: CASSLANEQFF
CDR3 DNA: TGTGCCAGCAGCTTAGCCAATGAGCAGTTCTTC

D gene: NA
J gene: TRBJ2-1
CDR3 length: 14
V gene: TRBV14
clone size: NA
CDR3 protein: CASSQGRTSNEQFF
CDR3 DNA: TGTGCCAGCAGCCAAGGCAGGACTTCCAATGAGCAGTTCTTC

D gene: NA
J gene: TRBJ1-1
CDR3 length: 15
V gene: TRBV4-1
clone size: few
CDR3 protein: CASSQEGQMNTEAFF
CDR3 DNA: TGCGCCAGCAGCCAAGAAGGGCAGATGAACACTGAAGCTTTCTTT

D gene: TRBD2
J gene: TRBJ2-3
CDR3 length: 15
V gene: TRBV6-4
clone size: few
CDR3 protein: CASSSTSGHTDTQYF
CDR3 DNA: TGTGCCAGCAGTTCAACTAGCGGGCACACAGATACGCAGTATTTT

D gene: NA
J gene: TRBJ2-3
CDR3 length: 13
V gene: TRBV27
clone size: few
CDR3 protein: CASSPLNGGTQYF
CDR3 DNA: TGTGCCAGCAGCCCGCTGAACGGGGGTACGCAGTATTTT

D gene: TRBD2
J gene: TRBJ2-1
CDR3 length: 12
V gene: TRBV29-1
clone size: few
CDR3 protein: CSAPGGGNEQFF
CDR3 DNA: TGCAGCGCGCCTGGGGGGGGCAATGAGCAGTTCTTC

D gene: NA
J gene: TRBJ2-7
CDR3 length: 14
V gene: TRBV4-3
clone size: few
CDR3 protein: CASSQRLLSYEQYF
CDR3 DNA: TGCGCCAGCAGCCAACGACTGCTCTCCTACGAGCAGTACTTC

D gene: NA
J gene: TRBJ2-1
CDR3 length: 14
V gene: TRBV10-3
clone size: few
CDR3 protein: CALRAGHRDNEQFF
CDR3 DNA: TGTGCCCTCCGAGCAGGACATAGGGACAATGAGCAGTTCTTC

D gene: TRBD2
J gene: TRBJ2-7
CDR3 length: 14
V gene: TRBV20-1
clone size: few
CDR3 protein: CSARDPGGAYEQYF
CDR3 DNA: TGCAGTGCTAGGGACCCCGGGGGGGCCTACGAGCAGTACTTC

D gene: NA
J gene: TRBJ2-3
CDR3 length: 15
V gene: TRBV2
clone size: few
CDR3 protein: CASSEGAGRTDTQYF
CDR3 DNA: TGTGCCAGCAGTGAAGGGGCGGGGCGCACAGATACGCAGTATTTT

D gene: NA
J gene: TRBJ2-3
CDR3 length: 13
V gene: TRBV2
clone size: few
CDR3 protein: CASIVPDGDTQYF
CDR3 DNA: TGTGCCAGCATCGTCCCGGATGGGGATACGCAGTATTTT

D gene: TRBD1
J gene: TRBJ2-7
CDR3 length: 14
V gene: TRBV6-2/TRBV6-3
clone size: few
CDR3 protein: CASTGQGAAYEQYF
CDR3 DNA: TGTGCCAGCACAGGCCAGGGGGCCGCCTACGAGCAGTACTTC

D gene: NA
J gene: TRBJ1-1
CDR3 length: 14
V gene: TRBV29-1
clone size: NA
CDR3 protein: CSVHDRVSNTEAFF
CDR3 DNA: TGCAGCGTCCATGATCGTGTTAGTAACACTGAAGCTTTCTTT

D gene: TRBD1
J gene: TRBJ1-2
CDR3 length: 13
V gene: TRBV12-3/TRBV12-4
clone size: many
CDR3 protein: CASRGDSVYGYTF
CDR3 DNA: TGTGCCAGCAGGGGGGACAGTGTCTATGGCTACACCTTC

D gene: TRBD2
J gene: TRBJ2-1
CDR3 length: 19
V gene: TRBV27
clone size: NA
CDR3 protein: CASSFLLAGGFSSYNEQFF
CDR3 DNA: TGTGCCAGCAGTTTCCTCCTAGCGGGAGGATTCAGCTCCTACAATGAGCAGTTCTTC

D gene: NA
J gene: TRBJ1-1
CDR3 length: 14
V gene: TRBV12-3/TRBV12-4
clone size: few
CDR3 protein: CASSTHRLVREAFF
CDR3 DNA: TGTGCCAGCAGCACCCATCGATTGGTAAGGGAAGCTTTCTTT

D gene: NA
J gene: TRBJ2-7
CDR3 length: 17
V gene: TRBV4-3
clone size: few
CDR3 protein: CASSQDWGKVRTYEQYF
CDR3 DNA: TGCGCCAGCAGCCAAGATTGGGGTAAGGTCAGAACCTACGAGCAGTACTTC

D gene: NA
J gene: TRBJ2-2
CDR3 length: 15
V gene: TRBV19
clone size: few
CDR3 protein: CASSIGRGITGELFF
CDR3 DNA: TGTGCCAGTAGTATAGGTAGGGGAATCACCGGGGAGCTGTTTTTT

D gene: TRBD1
J gene: TRBJ1-2
CDR3 length: 13
V gene: TRBV27
clone size: few
CDR3 protein: CASRGGTVHGYTF
CDR3 DNA: TGTGCCAGCAGGGGAGGGACAGTTCATGGCTACACCTTC

D gene: TRBD2
J gene: TRBJ2-1
CDR3 length: 16
V gene: TRBV27
clone size: many
CDR3 protein: CASSVWRERLRNEQFF
CDR3 DNA: TGTGCCAGCAGTGTCTGGCGGGAGAGATTACGCAATGAGCAGTTCTTC

D gene: NA
J gene: TRBJ2-2
CDR3 length: 13
V gene: TRBV7-9
clone size: NA
CDR3 protein: CASIPDSGGELFF
CDR3 DNA: TGTGCCAGCATCCCTGACAGCGGCGGGGAGCTGTTTTTT

D gene: TRBD2
J gene: TRBJ2-3
CDR3 length: 18
V gene: TRBV11-1
clone size: few
CDR3 protein: CASSPPTSGGYPTDTQYF
CDR3 DNA: TGTGCCAGCAGCCCCCCGACTAGCGGGGGGTACCCCACAGATACGCAGTATTTT

D gene: TRBD1
J gene: TRBJ2-7
CDR3 length: 17
V gene: TRBV15
clone size: NA
CDR3 protein: CATSRETTGGFSYEQYF
CDR3 DNA: TGTGCCACCAGCAGAGAGACCACAGGGGGATTCTCCTACGAGCAGTACTTC